These T cell receptor beta chains were read from a single sample in a study of cytomegalovirus exposure and HLA in healthy donors. Clones were sequenced by immunoSEQ multiplex PCR, and TCRdb holds only the in-frame ones, with some missing. The sample records around 130,000 clones, roughly 9% being singletons. The sample comprised PBMCs. These receptors were collected from a woman aged 40 to 49 in good health and CMV-seropositive. The CDR3 runs from the conserved cysteine through the conserved F or W. A D gene is named only where the DNA matches it firmly. A row's size may be missing; if present it is once, few, many or a size class.

TRBV11-2	TRBJ1-3	NA	TRBD1	TGTGCCAGCAGCTCGAGCCCCCAGGGGGCTACCATCTCTGGAAACACCATATATTTT	CASSSSPQGATISGNTIYF
TRBV5-6	TRBJ1-4	few	NA	TGTGCCAGCAGCCGGACGTGGGGGGTTGAAAAACTGTTTTTT	CASSRTWGVEKLFF
TRBV11-2	TRBJ1-1	NA	TRBD1	TGTGCCAGCAGCTTATTGCAGGGGGACACTGAAGCTTTCTTT	CASSLLQGDTEAFF
TRBV21-1	TRBJ2-7	few	NA	TGTGCCAGCAGCTCGAGCAGGGGGCCCGCCTACGAGCAGTACTTC	CASSSSRGPAYEQYF
TRBV29-1	TRBJ1-2	NA	TRBD1	TGCAGCGTTAGGGACAGGGGTAGCTACACCTTC	CSVRDRGSYTF
TRBV6-6	TRBJ1-3	NA	TRBD1	TGTGCCAGCAGGGGGACAGCCACTGGAAACACCATATATTTT	CASRGTATGNTIYF
TRBV5-1	TRBJ2-3	few	NA	TGCGCCAGCAGCTTGAGGGACACCCGCACAGATACGCAGTATTTT	CASSLRDTRTDTQYF
TRBV5-6	TRBJ2-7	few	TRBD2	TGTGCCAGCAGCTTAGCGGGGGCCTACCCCTACGAGCAGTACTTC	CASSLAGAYPYEQYF
TRBV7-2	TRBJ2-2	NA	NA	TGTGCCAGCAGCTTATTCGGTAGTACCGGGGAGCTGTTTTTT	CASSLFGSTGELFF
TRBV10-2	TRBJ1-2	few	TRBD1	TGCGCCAGCAGTTTTACCGACAGGGGACATGGCTACACCTTC	CASSFTDRGHGYTF
TRBV5-8	TRBJ2-6	few	NA	TGTGCCAGCAGCTTGGCGGGTAGGGGGAAATTCTCTGGGGCCAACGTCCTGACTTTC	CASSLAGRGKFSGANVLTF
TRBV6-1	TRBJ2-7	NA	TRBD1	TGTGCCAGCAGGAGACAGGGGGCCTACGAGCAGTACTTC	CASRRQGAYEQYF
TRBV27	TRBJ2-6	NA	NA	TGTGCCAGCAGTTTGAGACACTCTGGGGCCAACGTCCTGACTTTC	CASSLRHSGANVLTF
TRBV5-1	TRBJ1-3	NA	NA	TGCGCCAGCAGCTTGCTCCCCAGGGGTAGAGGAAACACCATATATTTT	CASSLLPRGRGNTIYF
TRBV28	TRBJ2-2	NA	NA	TGTGCCAGCAGTTGGACAGTTCGCACCGGGGAGCTGTTTTTT	CASSWTVRTGELFF
TRBV7-6	TRBJ1-2	NA	TRBD1	TGTGCCAGCAGCCCGGGACAGGGAAACTATGGCTACACCTTC	CASSPGQGNYGYTF
TRBV5-1	TRBJ2-7	few	NA	TGCGCCAGCAGCTCTGGACTCAACGAGCAGTACTTC	CASSSGLNEQYF
TRBV9	TRBJ1-1	few	NA	TGTGCCAGCAGCGTAAACAGGGCCACTGAAGCTTTCTTT	CASSVNRATEAFF
TRBV7-2	TRBJ1-2	few	NA	TGTGCCAGCAGCTTAGCGCTCAAGGCAGGCTATGGCTACACCTTC	CASSLALKAGYGYTF
TRBV15	TRBJ2-1	few	TRBD2	TGTGCCACCAGCAGACGTATTAGCGGGGGGGCCGATGAGCAGTTCTTC	CATSRRISGGADEQFF
TRBV11-2	TRBJ1-1	NA	NA	TGTGCCAGCAGCCCCACGGGGGGGCTGAACACTGAAGCTTTCTTT	CASSPTGGLNTEAFF
TRBV5-5	TRBJ2-1	NA	TRBD2	TGTGCCAGCAGCCCTGGACTAGCGGGGGGGCTTAAGTTCTTC	CASSPGLAGGLKFF
TRBV6-6	TRBJ2-7	NA	TRBD1	TGTGCCAGCACCCCAGAGGGACAGGGAGTGGGCGAGCAGTACTTC	CASTPEGQGVGEQYF
TRBV6-6	TRBJ1-3	few	NA	TGTGCCAGCAGTGGGAGGAGGGAACTCTCTGGAAACACCATATATTTT	CASSGRRELSGNTIYF
TRBV6-1	TRBJ2-2	NA	NA	TGTGCCAGCAGTGCCTCCGACAGGAACACCGGGGAGCTGTTTTTT	CASSASDRNTGELFF
TRBV7-9	TRBJ2-1	NA	TRBD1	TGTGCCAGCAGCTTTATCGACAGGGATGCCAATGAGCAGTTCTTC	CASSFIDRDANEQFF
TRBV5-4	TRBJ1-4	NA	TRBD1	TGTGCCAGCAGCACCGGACAGGGTAGAACTAATGAAAAACTGTTTTTT	CASSTGQGRTNEKLFF
TRBV11-2	TRBJ2-2	few	NA	TGTGCCAGCAGCTCGAGGGATGGGGCAGGGGCCTACACCGGGGAGCTGTTTTTT	CASSSRDGAGAYTGELFF
TRBV7-9	TRBJ1-1	few	TRBD1	TGTGCCAGCAGTAGGACAGGGGGAATTAACACTGAAGCTTTCTTT	CASSRTGGINTEAFF
TRBV4-1	TRBJ2-3	few	TRBD2	TGCGCCAGCAGCCAAGAGCGGGGGGGCCCAGATACGCAGTATTTT	CASSQERGGPDTQYF
TRBV5-4	TRBJ2-7	NA	NA	TGTGCCAGCAGCGCGACCGGGGTCTACGAGCAGTACTTC	CASSATGVYEQYF
TRBV5-1	TRBJ2-1	few	NA	TGCGCCAGCAGCTTGGGACTAGTGGGTAATGAGCAGTTCTTC	CASSLGLVGNEQFF
TRBV10-3	TRBJ1-1	few	TRBD1	TGTGCCATCAGTCTATCGGGGGACAGGAACACTGAAGCTTTCTTT	CAISLSGDRNTEAFF
TRBV4-1	TRBJ2-1	few	TRBD2	TGCGCCAGCAGCCAAGGAGGCCTAGCGGGGGGATATGAGCAGTTCTTC	CASSQGGLAGGYEQFF
TRBV10-2	TRBJ2-7	NA	NA	TGCGCCAGCAGTGAACGGGGAACCTACGAGCAGTACTTC	CASSERGTYEQYF
TRBV9	TRBJ2-5	once	NA	TGTGCCAGCGCCGGGATCCAAGAGACCCAGTACTTC	CASAGIQETQYF
TRBV18	TRBJ1-6	NA	NA	TGTGCCAGCTCACCGATGGGGGGGAGCTCCTATAATTCACCCCTCCACTTT	CASSPMGGSSYNSPLHF
TRBV5-6	TRBJ1-2	NA	NA	TGTGCCAGCAGCTCCCAAGACAGGTTGCCCCTAGGCTACACCTTC	CASSSQDRLPLGYTF
TRBV11-3	TRBJ2-1	few	TRBD2	TGTGCCAGCAGCTCCGGGACTATGCGGAATGAGCAGTTCTTC	CASSSGTMRNEQFF
TRBV13	TRBJ2-5	NA	TRBD1	TGTGCCAGCAGCTCCGGACAGGGGATTTTAGAGACCCAGTACTTC	CASSSGQGILETQYF
TRBV6-5	TRBJ2-7	NA	NA	TGTGCCAGCAGTGATTACTCTGCACCACGCGTCTTC	CASSDYSAPRVF
TRBV27	TRBJ2-7	few	NA	TGTGCCAGCGGACACTACGAGCAGTACTTC	CASGHYEQYF
TRBV25-1	TRBJ2-3	many	TRBD1	TGTGCCAGCAGTGAATCAGTCAGGACAGGGGGTCACGGAGATACGCAGTATTTT	CASSESVRTGGHGDTQYF
TRBV5-6	TRBJ1-6	NA	NA	TGTGCCAGCAGCTTGGTAACCTATAATTCACCCCTCCACTTT	CASSLVTYNSPLHF
TRBV10-3	TRBJ1-1	NA	NA	TGTGCCATCAATCGAGGGAGGGGGGCGAACACTGAAGCTTTCTTT	CAINRGRGANTEAFF
TRBV7-6	TRBJ2-2	NA	NA	TGTGCCAGCGCCCCCGGTGGCAGGGAAAGCGGGGAGCTGTTTTTT	CASAPGGRESGELFF
TRBV2	TRBJ1-1	NA	TRBD1	TGTGCCAGCACCAAGGACAGGGTGGGCACTGAAGCTTTCTTT	CASTKDRVGTEAFF
TRBV28	TRBJ2-1	NA	TRBD2	TGTGCCAGCAGTTCGACTAGCGGGGTTTCGGATGAGCAGTTCTTC	CASSSTSGVSDEQFF